This T cell receptor beta chain originates from a study of cytomegalovirus exposure and HLA in healthy donors (dated by TCRdb to 2016 to 2017). For context, the study as a whole: The 666 repertoires of the first cohort and the roughly 120 validation repertoires were produced on the same platform, according to a later analysis. To predict cytomegalovirus infection status, the study brought together high-throughput TCR immunosequencing, statistical association of individual TCRs with disease status, and machine learning. In addition to the first cohort of around 670 subjects, a separate validation cohort of 120 different subjects was used. The aim of the study was to test whether cataloging public T cell receptors could identify signatures of past pathogen exposure.

The study at large found these results: A total of about 180 TCR beta chains were listed by the study as associated with cytomegalovirus. Of the cluster scores, approximately 95% were above 0 in a later analysis, which found that TCRs clustered in the first cohort also tended to co-occur in the roughly 130 validation repertoires. A few of the identified cytomegalovirus-associated TCR beta chains were confirmed in vitro to be specific for cytomegalovirus antigens. Most TCR sequences were seen in very few donors, while some public TCRs were found in many individuals. In both the original and validation cohorts, the classifier was reported to diagnose cytomegalovirus status with high specificity and sensitivity. The validation cohort had no HLA typing available for a later analysis, so co-occurrence within that cohort was assessed over all 120 or so repertoires. The authors suggested that the approach could potentially be generalized to other disease states and immunological phenotypes.

The CDR3 numbers 15 residues from cysteine through phenylalanine. The kept DNA is CDR3 alone, 45 bases in frame from the first base. The germline V gene gives CDR1 as SGHRS and CDR2 as YFSETQ. V and J are trimmed by 2 bases and 7 bases, and the gene matches miss 9 bases of the junction. The donors belonged to the validation cohort of over a hundred subjects, which was separate from the roughly 670-subject first cohort. Comments on this clone: It has no known antigen specificity. No much larger clone exists at a distance of one base, and base qualities are not known.

Preparation of the library involved the immunoSEQ multiplex PCR assay. The paper's processing steps were these. To diagnose cytomegalovirus status from the catalog of TCR beta chain sequences, a statistical classification framework was built. TCRdb's version of the immuneACCESS table is confined to in-frame rearrangements and falls short of the full clone set. An unresolved V gene accounts for under half of the shortfall where checked; the remainder is of unknown origin. The DNA was the basis for D and trimming; V, J and clone size are from that table. Counted in this sample were a few hundred thousand clones; 80% to 85% of them appeared once. Around 15% of the sample goes to the ten largest clones.

Input material: PBMCs. The sequence came from a woman aged 25 to 39 in good health and CMV-seropositive. The V gene is TRBV5-1 and the J gene is TRBJ2-1, and 7 junctional nucleotides match TRBD1. The CDR3 region: CASSLDRDVVNEQFF. The nucleotide sequence is given as TGCGCCAGCAGCTTAGACAGGGACGTCGTAAATGAGCAGTTCTTC.